This T cell receptor (beta chain) was found in a study of cytomegalovirus exposure and HLA in healthy donors. The wider study: Across 300 to 400 genotyped donors, roughly 85% landed in the Caucasian-associated ancestry cluster. Study-wide findings and caveats: Later analysis showed TCR association rates varying by HLA locus, highest for DRB1 and lowest for HLA-C.

With 60 Vbeta and 13 Jbeta primers, the PCR was carried out. The method was immunoSEQ multiplex PCR; TCRdb's version includes in-frame clones alone and lacks a portion of them. The sample data list roughly 80,000 clones. V trimming: 4 bases; J trimming: 5 bases; junction bases outside the gene matches: 8. In germline, CDR1 is SGHDN, CDR2 FVKESK. This CDR3 comprises 16 residues. A remark on this clone: The antigen remains unidentified.

V gene TRBV14 combines with J gene TRBJ1-4, with 9 bases identical to TRBD1. Sequenced: PBMCs. The TCR sequence derives from a woman in her twenties or thirties in good health and CMV-seronegative. CDR3 bases: TGTGCCAGCAGCCGCACACAGGGGGCACGGAATGAAAAACTGTTTTTT. It codes for CASSRTQGARNEKLFF.